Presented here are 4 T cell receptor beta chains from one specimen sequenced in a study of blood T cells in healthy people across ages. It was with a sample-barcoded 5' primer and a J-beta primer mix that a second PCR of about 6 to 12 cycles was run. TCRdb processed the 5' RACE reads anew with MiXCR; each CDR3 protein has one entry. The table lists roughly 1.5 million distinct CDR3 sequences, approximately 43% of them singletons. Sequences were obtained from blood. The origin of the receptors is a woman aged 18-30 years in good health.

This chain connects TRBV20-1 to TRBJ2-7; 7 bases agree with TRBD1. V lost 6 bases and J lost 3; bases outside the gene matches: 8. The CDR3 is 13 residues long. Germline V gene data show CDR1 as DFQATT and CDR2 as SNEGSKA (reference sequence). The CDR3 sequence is CSAVDRLHYEQYF. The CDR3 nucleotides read TGCAGTGCCGTGGACAGGTTACACTACGAGCAGTACTTC.

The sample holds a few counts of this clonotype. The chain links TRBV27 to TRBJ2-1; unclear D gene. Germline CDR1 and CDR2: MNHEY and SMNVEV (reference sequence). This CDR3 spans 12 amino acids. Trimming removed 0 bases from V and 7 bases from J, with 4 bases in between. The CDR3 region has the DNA TGTGCCAGCAGTTTATCGAAAAATGAGCAGTTCTTC. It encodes CASSLSKNEQFF.

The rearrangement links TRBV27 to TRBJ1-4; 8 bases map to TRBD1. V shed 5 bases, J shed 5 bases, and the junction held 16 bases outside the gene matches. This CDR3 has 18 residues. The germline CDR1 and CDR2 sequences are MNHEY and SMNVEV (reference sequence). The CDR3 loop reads CASSPRPRTGILNEKLFF. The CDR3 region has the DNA TGTGCCAGCAGTCCGCGCCCCCGGACAGGGATTCTCAATGAAAAACTGTTTTTT.

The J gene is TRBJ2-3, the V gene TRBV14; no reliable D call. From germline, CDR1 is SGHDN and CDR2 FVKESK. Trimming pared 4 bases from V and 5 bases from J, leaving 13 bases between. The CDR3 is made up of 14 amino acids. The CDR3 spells CASSRALPLDTQYF. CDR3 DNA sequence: TGTGCCAGCAGCCGAGCACTACCGCTAGATACGCAGTATTTT.